The 7 T cell receptor beta chains below all came from one sample that was sequenced in a study of control samples from healthy donors and cancer patients (dated by TCRdb to the early 2020s). Preparation of the library involved the immunoSEQ multiplex PCR assay. Held by TCRdb, this immuneACCESS table contains in-frame sequences only and omits some clones. Under half of the omission traces to an unresolved V gene where checked; the cause of the rest is unknown. Recorded for this sample are 64,000 or so clones; roughly 90% of them occurred a single time. The ten largest clones take up 1.7% of the sample. The specimen sequenced was PBMCs. All receptors come from a man aged 40-49 years with colorectal cancer.

V is TRBV25-1 and J is TRBJ1-1; weak D call: TRBD1 (5 bases). Germline V gene lookup returns CDR1 MGHDK and CDR2 SYGVNS. This CDR3 contains 15 residues. Trimming stripped 2 bases from V and 10 bases from J, with 20 bases between. The chain's CDR3 is CASSELLDTPDSAFF. DNA of the CDR3: TGTGCCAGCAGTGAACTTCTGGACACCCCAGACTCAGCTTTCTTT.

This rearrangement joins TRBV2 to TRBJ1-1; D unresolved. Per the germline V gene, CDR1 is SNHLY and CDR2 is FYNNEI. V was clipped by 4 bases and J by 6 bases, with 12 bases between them. The CDR3 runs 13 residues. The CDR3 DNA reads TGTGCCAGCAGTGCGGAAGGTATCTCTGAAGCTTTCTTT. Protein: CASSAEGISEAFF.

This chain uses TRBV24-1 with TRBJ1-5; 8 positions agree with TRBD1. The CDR3 length is 17 residues. Unmatched junction bases numbered 8, after V lost 3 bases and J lost 2 bases. The germline gives CDR1 KGHDR, CDR2 SFDVKD. This CDR3 reads CATSDTDRGSGNQPQHF. The CDR3 DNA reads TGTGCCACCAGTGATACCGACAGGGGAAGCGGCAATCAGCCCCAGCATTTT.

CDR3 amino acids: CASSPSRDRVEQYF. The DNA for the CDR3 is TGTGCCAGCAGCCCGTCCCGGGACAGGGTCGAGCAGTACTTC. The chain carries TRBV7-9 and TRBJ2-7, with 9 bases that match TRBD1. This CDR3 spans 14 amino acids. CDR1 is SEHNR, CDR2 FQNEAQ, per germline (reference sequence). Trimming took 5 bases from V and 6 from J; bases not matched to a gene: 8.

The count of this clone is one. J is TRBJ2-3 and V is TRBV7-3; 13 nucleotides line up with TRBD2. From germline, CDR1 is SGHTA and CDR2 FQGTGA. The CDR3 has 16 amino acids. V gave up 4 bases and J gave up 1 base; unmatched junction bases: 2. CDR3 residues: CASSSGLAGGTDTQYF. CDR3 sequence (DNA): TGTGCCAGCAGCTCTGGACTAGCGGGGGGCACAGATACGCAGTATTTT.

This clone was picked up one time. The rearrangement uses TRBV11-2 and TRBJ1-1; no clear D. Germline values: CDR1 SGHAT, CDR2 FQNNGV. CDR3 length: 13 amino acids. Trimming removed 8 bases at V and 0 bases at J, with 10 bases between. The CDR3 protein is CASALQMNTEAFF. CDR3 DNA sequence: TGTGCCAGCGCCTTACAGATGAACACTGAAGCTTTCTTT.

The rearrangement links TRBV5-4 to TRBJ2-5; D may be TRBD1 (6 bases). The CDR3 sequence is 15 residues long. Germline V lookup: CDR1 SGHNT, CDR2 YYREEE (reference sequence). Trimming stripped 5 bases from V and 1 base from J, with 15 bases between. The CDR3 DNA reads as TGTGCCAGCAGAAGGGGACAAGGGGTCCAAGAGACCCAGTACTTC. Protein sequence: CASRRGQGVQETQYF.